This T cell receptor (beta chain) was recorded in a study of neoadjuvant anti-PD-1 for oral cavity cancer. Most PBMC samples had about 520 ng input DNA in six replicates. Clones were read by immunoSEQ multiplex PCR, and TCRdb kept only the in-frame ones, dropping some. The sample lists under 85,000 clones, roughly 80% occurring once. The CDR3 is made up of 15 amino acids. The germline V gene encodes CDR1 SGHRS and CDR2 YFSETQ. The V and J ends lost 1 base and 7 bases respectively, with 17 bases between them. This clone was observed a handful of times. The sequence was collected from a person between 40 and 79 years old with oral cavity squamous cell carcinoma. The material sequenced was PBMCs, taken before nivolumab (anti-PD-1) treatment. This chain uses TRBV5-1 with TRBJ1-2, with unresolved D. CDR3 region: CASSLPQESSGGYTF. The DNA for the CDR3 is TGCGCCAGCAGCTTGCCTCAGGAGTCGTCGGGTGGCTACACCTTC.